The present T cell receptor (beta chain) was sequenced within a study of blood T cells in healthy people across ages. Study-level findings and limits: Relative to aged donors, long-lived donors carried more naive CD4+ cells and displayed higher diversity. It was not known whether donors were CMV positive (a possible confounder of expanded clonotype changes).

The CDR3 contains 13 residues. Germline assignment: CDR1 MNHEY and CDR2 SVGEGT. The V and J ends lost 6 bases and 7 bases, in that order; junction bases with no gene match: 6. A second 7 to 11 cycle PCR used barcoded and J-beta primers. Every cDNA was tagged by a template-switch adaptor with 12 random nucleotides. Each CDR3 protein is one row after TCRdb ran MiXCR on the 5' RACE reads. The sample records 780,000 or so distinct CDR3 sequences, about 61% being singletons. For this clonotype: Its antigen is not known.

The sample consisted of blood. This sequence was found in a man in his forties in good health. The rearrangement joins TRBV6-2 or TRBV6-3 to TRBJ1-2, with TRBD1 matching over 9 bases. CDR3 nucleotide sequence: TGTGCCAGCAGACCGGACAGGGGATTTGGCTACACCTTC. It specifies CASRPDRGFGYTF.